This entry lists 10 T cell receptor beta chains sequenced from one sample in a study of breast tumors, draining lymph nodes, adjacent tissues. TCRdb used MiXCR to reprocess the multiplex PCR reads, holding one entry per CDR3 protein. The repertoire consists of about 270,000 distinct CDR3 sequences, with over 25% occurring once and the leading ten covering 0.85% to 1.3%. Samples came from axillary lymph nodes draining the breast cancer. The sample was axillary lymph node tissue. Every receptor here comes from a female donor with breast cancer. Some clones in this sample may be carry-over from other donors' samples.

This clonotype has just a few counts. The chain's CDR3 is CASSDIAQRETQYF. The CDR3 region has the DNA TGTGCCAGCAGCGACATAGCCCAAAGAGAGACCCAGTACTTC. The chain uses TRBV27 and TRBJ2-5; no clear D gene. CDR3 length equals 14 residues. Germline V gives CDR1 MNHEY, CDR2 SMNVEV (reference sequence). V lost 6 bases and J lost 4, with 15 bases in between.

A remark on this clonotype: The CDR3 carries no conserved terminal phenylalanine or tryptophan, so it likely arises from a read error. The chain has TRBV24-1 and TRBJ2-1, with no clear D. The germline V gene has CDR1 KGHDR and CDR2 SFDVKD. This CDR3 is 15 amino acids long. With 9 bases removed from V and 0 bases from J, the gap between germline ends came to 14 bases. The CDR3 nucleotides read TGTGCCACCCGGGCGGTCCTGAGCTCCTACAATGAGCAGTTCAGA. Amino acid sequence: CATRAVLSSYNEQFR.

This clonotype was recorded at least ten times. The chain links TRBV19 to TRBJ2-1; D may be TRBD2 (5 bases). CDR1 and CDR2 from the germline V gene are LNHDA and SQIVND (reference sequence). The CDR3 runs 14 residues. Trimming stripped 2 bases from V and 3 bases from J, with 8 bases between. The CDR3 region is CASSILAGYNEQFF. The CDR3 nucleotides are TGTGCCAGTAGTATATTGGCGGGCTACAATGAGCAGTTCTTC.

In its sample, this clonotype was seen many times. The chain carries TRBV6-5 and TRBJ1-5, with D perhaps TRBD1 (6 bases). V shed 7 bases and J shed 9 bases, with 16 bases lying between them. This CDR3 contains 13 residues. From germline, CDR1 is MNHEY and CDR2 SVGAGI. The CDR3, as DNA: TGTGCCAGCAAAAAACAGGGCGCCGGGCCCCAGCATTTT. This translates into CASKKQGAGPQHF.

V and J are TRBV6-5 and TRBJ2-4; D is possibly TRBD1 (8 bases). Germline V CDR1 and CDR2: MNHEY, SVGAGI. V was shortened by 4 bases and J by 8 bases, with 21 bases between the two germline ends. CDR3 length: 16 residues. This CDR3 is CASSSGQGGRKDIQYF. CDR3 sequence (DNA): TGTGCCAGCAGTTCTGGACAGGGAGGGCGGAAAGACATTCAGTACTTC.

This rearrangement joins TRBV29-1 to TRBJ1-4; D is undetermined. The CDR3 is 15 residues long. V was cut by 4 bases and J by 7 bases, with 19 bases left in between. Germline V lookup: CDR1 SQVTM, CDR2 ANQGSEA. In nucleotides, the CDR3 is TGCAGCGTTGTATTCGGGAAACAATTGGGTGAAAAACTGTTTTTT. Protein: CSVVFGKQLGEKLFF.

This clonotype was seen many times. J is TRBJ1-6 and V is TRBV19; D is perhaps TRBD1 (6 bases). Germline CDR1 LNHDA, CDR2 SQIVND (reference sequence). The CDR3 consists of 15 residues. V dropped 3 bases and J dropped 9 bases, with 15 bases sitting between them. The CDR3 coding sequence is TGTGCCAGTAGTATCTCCGGGCAAGGGGGTTCACCCCTCCACTTT. Amino acid sequence: CASSISGQGGSPLHF.

This clonotype was detected ten times or more. The chain has TRBV7-9 and TRBJ2-1; D uncertain. The germline CDR1 and CDR2 sequences are SEHNR and FQNEAQ (reference sequence). CDR3 size: 15 residues. The V end was cut by 2 bases, the J end by 7 bases, with 15 bases between. CDR3 amino acids: CASSLRDIGTNEQFF. The CDR3 nucleotides read TGTGCCAGCAGCTTACGCGATATTGGTACAAATGAGCAGTTCTTC.

Ten or more counts support this clonotype. Just one base apart from a much larger clone, this may be a read error. This chain connects TRBV3-1 to TRBJ2-2; D gene ambiguous. Trimming shortened V by 4 bases and J by 6 bases, and 3 bases separated the two germline ends. This CDR3 region has 11 residues. Germline lookup yields CDR1 LGHDT and CDR2 YNNKEL (reference sequence). This CDR3 reads CASSRSGELFF. The CDR3 bases are TGTGCCAGCAGCCGATCCGGGGAGCTGTTTTTT.

The chain has TRBV3-1 and TRBJ2-7; D is unresolved. V lost 4 bases and J lost 2, with 15 bases in between. Germline V gene data show CDR1 as LGHDT and CDR2 as YNNKEL (reference sequence). The CDR3 extends over 15 amino acids. CDR3 region: CASSPSAASAYEQYF. The CDR3 region has the DNA TGTGCCAGCAGCCCCTCTGCTGCGTCGGCCTACGAGCAGTACTTC.